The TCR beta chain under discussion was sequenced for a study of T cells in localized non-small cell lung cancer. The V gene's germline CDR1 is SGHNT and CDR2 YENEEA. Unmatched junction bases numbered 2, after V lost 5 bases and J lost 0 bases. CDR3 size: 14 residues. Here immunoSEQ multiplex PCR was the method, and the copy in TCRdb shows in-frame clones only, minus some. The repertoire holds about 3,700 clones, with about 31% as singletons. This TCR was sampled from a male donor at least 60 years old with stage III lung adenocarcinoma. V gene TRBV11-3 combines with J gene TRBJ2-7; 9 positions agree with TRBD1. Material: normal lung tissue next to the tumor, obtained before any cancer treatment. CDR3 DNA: TGTGCCAGCAGCACGGGACAGGGCTCCTACGAGCAGTACTTC. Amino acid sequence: CASSTGQGSYEQYF.